This is a list of T cell receptor beta chains from one sample in a study of identical twins. Via MiXCR, TCRdb re-called the 5' RACE reads, giving one row per CDR3 protein. The data contain over 600,000 distinct CDR3 sequences, approximately 22% of them singletons. This sample also belongs to another study, concerning T cells expressing NK-cell markers.

Sequencing used PBMCs. Receptor source: a woman between 18 and 29 years old in good health. The CDR3 runs from the conserved cysteine through the conserved F or W. The D gene is left open where the match is weak. Clone size, where shown, is once, few, many, or a class for clones that have expanded.

j_call: TRBJ1-1; cdr3_length: 16; v_call: TRBV6-5; d_call: NA; clone_size: NA; cdr3_nt: TGTGCCAGCAGTGACTCCCCTTGGACGTTGAACACTGAAGCTTTCTTT; cdr3_aa: CASSDSPWTLNTEAFF
j_call: TRBJ2-2; cdr3_length: 13; v_call: TRBV6-5; d_call: NA; clone_size: NA; cdr3_nt: TGTGCCAGCAGCGGGGCTCCATTCGGGGAGCTGTTTTTT; cdr3_aa: CASSGAPFGELFF
j_call: TRBJ2-2; cdr3_length: 17; v_call: TRBV7-6; d_call: NA; clone_size: few; cdr3_nt: TGTGCCAGCAGCTCGGCTTTGGAAGCGGCGAACACCGGGGAGCTGTTTTTT; cdr3_aa: CASSSALEAANTGELFF
j_call: TRBJ2-1; cdr3_length: 21; v_call: TRBV5-1; d_call: NA; clone_size: NA; cdr3_nt: TGCGCCAGCAGCTCAGGGGTTGTGGAGCTCCTACGGGGAAGCTCCTACAATGAGCAGTTCTTC; cdr3_aa: CASSSGVVELLRGSSYNEQFF
j_call: TRBJ1-2; cdr3_length: 12; v_call: TRBV12-3/TRBV12-4; d_call: NA; clone_size: few; cdr3_nt: TGTGCCACCGCGAGCTTTAACTATGGCTACACCTTC; cdr3_aa: CATASFNYGYTF
j_call: TRBJ1-2; cdr3_length: 13; v_call: TRBV20-1; d_call: NA; clone_size: few; cdr3_nt: TGCAGTGCTAGAGCCAGGATTAACTATGGCTACACCTTC; cdr3_aa: CSARARINYGYTF
j_call: TRBJ2-7; cdr3_length: 12; v_call: TRBV30; d_call: NA; clone_size: NA; cdr3_nt: TGTGCCTGGAGTGTAGGCAGGGAAGAGCAGTACTTC; cdr3_aa: CAWSVGREEQYF
j_call: TRBJ2-3; cdr3_length: 16; v_call: TRBV27; d_call: TRBD2; clone_size: NA; cdr3_nt: TGTGCCAGCAGCCTAGCGGGAGGTGGCCGTGGGGATACGCAGTATTTT; cdr3_aa: CASSLAGGGRGDTQYF
j_call: TRBJ1-2; cdr3_length: 11; v_call: TRBV29-1; d_call: NA; clone_size: NA; cdr3_nt: TGCAGCGCCGGGGGGATCTATGGCTACACCTTC; cdr3_aa: CSAGGIYGYTF
j_call: TRBJ2-5; cdr3_length: 13; v_call: TRBV20-1; d_call: NA; clone_size: NA; cdr3_nt: TGCAGTGCTAGGGTGTCCCCTGGGGAGACCCAGTACTTC; cdr3_aa: CSARVSPGETQYF
j_call: TRBJ2-1; cdr3_length: 14; v_call: TRBV20-1; d_call: TRBD1; clone_size: NA; cdr3_nt: TGCAGTGCCCCGCGGCGGGACAGGGTCGATGAGCAGTTCTTC; cdr3_aa: CSAPRRDRVDEQFF
j_call: TRBJ2-3; cdr3_length: 15; v_call: TRBV20-1; d_call: NA; clone_size: few; cdr3_nt: TGCAGTGCAATTTCAAGCGGCCCTAGCACAGATACGCAGTATTTT; cdr3_aa: CSAISSGPSTDTQYF
j_call: TRBJ1-5; cdr3_length: 14; v_call: TRBV7-9; d_call: NA; clone_size: NA; cdr3_nt: TGTGCCAGCAGCCCGGACACGACCAATCAGCCCCAGCATTTT; cdr3_aa: CASSPDTTNQPQHF
j_call: TRBJ1-1; cdr3_length: 14; v_call: TRBV9; d_call: NA; clone_size: NA; cdr3_nt: TGTGCCAGCAGTGGGGGGGTAACAGGGACTGAAGCTTTCTTT; cdr3_aa: CASSGGVTGTEAFF
j_call: TRBJ2-7; cdr3_length: 16; v_call: TRBV10-3; d_call: NA; clone_size: few; cdr3_nt: TGTGCCATCAGCCCCCGAGCCCTCGGAGGGGATTACGAGCAGTACTTC; cdr3_aa: CAISPRALGGDYEQYF
j_call: TRBJ2-5; cdr3_length: 14; v_call: TRBV20-1; d_call: TRBD2; clone_size: once; cdr3_nt: TGCAGTGCTATAAGGACTAGCGGGATGGAGACCCAGTACTTC; cdr3_aa: CSAIRTSGMETQYF
j_call: TRBJ2-7; cdr3_length: 16; v_call: TRBV2; d_call: NA; clone_size: NA; cdr3_nt: TGTGCCAGCAGTGACGGGGGGCTGGAGCTTTCCTACGAGCAGTACTTC; cdr3_aa: CASSDGGLELSYEQYF
j_call: TRBJ2-1; cdr3_length: 12; v_call: TRBV29-1; d_call: NA; clone_size: NA; cdr3_nt: TGCAGCGTTGGTCGGACGCCCTGGGAGCAGTTCTTC; cdr3_aa: CSVGRTPWEQFF
j_call: TRBJ2-5; cdr3_length: 13; v_call: TRBV29-1; d_call: NA; clone_size: few; cdr3_nt: TGCAGCGCCGAGGTCCACAGGCAAGAGACCCAGTACTTC; cdr3_aa: CSAEVHRQETQYF
j_call: TRBJ2-3; cdr3_length: 13; v_call: TRBV20-1; d_call: NA; clone_size: NA; cdr3_nt: TGCAGTGCCGGTGTGAGTGTGCCAGATACGCAGTATTTT; cdr3_aa: CSAGVSVPDTQYF
j_call: TRBJ2-1; cdr3_length: 16; v_call: TRBV3-1; d_call: TRBD2; clone_size: NA; cdr3_nt: TGTGCCAGCAGCGCCGGGACTAGCGGAGCTCACAATGAGCAGTTCTTC; cdr3_aa: CASSAGTSGAHNEQFF
j_call: TRBJ1-3; cdr3_length: 13; v_call: TRBV12-3/TRBV12-4; d_call: TRBD1; clone_size: NA; cdr3_nt: TGTGCCAGCAGACGGACAGGCGCAAACACCAAATATTTT; cdr3_aa: CASRRTGANTKYF
j_call: TRBJ1-5; cdr3_length: 15; v_call: TRBV3-1; d_call: NA; clone_size: NA; cdr3_nt: TGTGCCAGCAGCCAAGTTTCATTTAGCAATCAGCCCCAGCATTTT; cdr3_aa: CASSQVSFSNQPQHF
j_call: TRBJ2-4; cdr3_length: 14; v_call: TRBV29-1; d_call: NA; clone_size: NA; cdr3_nt: TGCAGCGTGAGGGGACACCTAGCCAAAAACATTCAGTACTTC; cdr3_aa: CSVRGHLAKNIQYF
j_call: TRBJ2-3; cdr3_length: 16; v_call: TRBV20-1; d_call: NA; clone_size: few; cdr3_nt: TGCAGTGCTCGAGACCCTAGCGCTTCTAGCACAGATACGCAGTATTTT; cdr3_aa: CSARDPSASSTDTQYF
j_call: TRBJ2-7; cdr3_length: 12; v_call: TRBV12-3/TRBV12-4; d_call: NA; clone_size: few; cdr3_nt: TGTGCCAGCAGTTTGACTAGTGCCGAGCAGTACTTC; cdr3_aa: CASSLTSAEQYF
j_call: TRBJ2-5; cdr3_length: 15; v_call: TRBV29-1; d_call: NA; clone_size: once; cdr3_nt: TGCAGCGTTGAAGATCGGCCTAGCGCCCATAAGACCCAGTACTTC; cdr3_aa: CSVEDRPSAHKTQYF
j_call: TRBJ2-3; cdr3_length: 14; v_call: TRBV20-1; d_call: NA; clone_size: once; cdr3_nt: TGCAGTGCTAGAGGGAGCGAGGGGGGAGCTACGCAGTATTTT; cdr3_aa: CSARGSEGGATQYF
j_call: TRBJ2-5; cdr3_length: 16; v_call: TRBV7-6; d_call: TRBD2; clone_size: NA; cdr3_nt: TGTGCCAGCAAGGTTGAAGGAGCGGGAGGGCCTCAGACCCAGTACTTC; cdr3_aa: CASKVEGAGGPQTQYF
j_call: TRBJ2-4; cdr3_length: 16; v_call: TRBV21-1; d_call: NA; clone_size: NA; cdr3_nt: TGTGCCAGCAGCATCGAACAGGTGGCACAGAAAAACATTCAGTACTTC; cdr3_aa: CASSIEQVAQKNIQYF
j_call: TRBJ1-4; cdr3_length: 15; v_call: TRBV18; d_call: NA; clone_size: NA; cdr3_nt: TGTGCCAGCTCACCAACGAGGGTACCTAATGAAAAACTGTTTTTT; cdr3_aa: CASSPTRVPNEKLFF
j_call: TRBJ2-5; cdr3_length: 14; v_call: TRBV20-1; d_call: TRBD2; clone_size: few; cdr3_nt: TGCAGTGCCCTAGCGGGAGGGTACCAAGAGACCCAGTACTTC; cdr3_aa: CSALAGGYQETQYF
j_call: TRBJ2-1; cdr3_length: 18; v_call: TRBV5-1; d_call: NA; clone_size: NA; cdr3_nt: TGCGCCAGCAGCTTGGGAAGGGGGGGTGGACTGTCCTACAATGAGCAGTTCTTC; cdr3_aa: CASSLGRGGGLSYNEQFF
j_call: TRBJ2-2; cdr3_length: 17; v_call: TRBV5-1; d_call: TRBD1; clone_size: many; cdr3_nt: TGCGCCAGCAGCTTGGCCGTCACAGGGGTCAACACCGGGGAGCTGTTTTTT; cdr3_aa: CASSLAVTGVNTGELFF
j_call: TRBJ2-3; cdr3_length: 14; v_call: TRBV12-3/TRBV12-4; d_call: NA; clone_size: NA; cdr3_nt: TGTGCCAGCAGTTTTGCAGGGAACGCAGATACGCAGTATTTT; cdr3_aa: CASSFAGNADTQYF
j_call: TRBJ2-3; cdr3_length: 15; v_call: TRBV20-1; d_call: TRBD2; clone_size: NA; cdr3_nt: TGCAGTGCCCTGTCGGTAGCGGGATCCCGTTATACGCAGTATTTT; cdr3_aa: CSALSVAGSRYTQYF
j_call: TRBJ2-2; cdr3_length: 12; v_call: TRBV29-1; d_call: TRBD2; clone_size: NA; cdr3_nt: TGCAGCGGGGAGGGGTCGGCCGGGGAGCTGTTTTTT; cdr3_aa: CSGEGSAGELFF
j_call: TRBJ2-1; cdr3_length: 13; v_call: TRBV7-9; d_call: NA; clone_size: NA; cdr3_nt: TGTGCCAGCAGTATAGCTGGGTACAATGAGCAGTTCTTC; cdr3_aa: CASSIAGYNEQFF
j_call: TRBJ2-5; cdr3_length: 14; v_call: TRBV14; d_call: NA; clone_size: NA; cdr3_nt: TGTGCCAGCAGCCAATATGAATCAAGGGAGACCCAGTACTTC; cdr3_aa: CASSQYESRETQYF
j_call: TRBJ2-1; cdr3_length: 14; v_call: TRBV20-1; d_call: TRBD2; clone_size: once; cdr3_nt: TGCAGTGCTGGTCTAGGCGGGAGGGCCGATGAGCAGTTCTTC; cdr3_aa: CSAGLGGRADEQFF
j_call: TRBJ2-3; cdr3_length: 15; v_call: TRBV20-1; d_call: NA; clone_size: few; cdr3_nt: TGCAGTGCTACCTCCCCAACTAGCCGGGGAGATACGCAGTATTTT; cdr3_aa: CSATSPTSRGDTQYF
j_call: TRBJ2-1; cdr3_length: 12; v_call: TRBV20-1; d_call: TRBD2; clone_size: many; cdr3_nt: TGCAGTGCTGGAGGACTAGCCAATGAGCAGTTCTTC; cdr3_aa: CSAGGLANEQFF
j_call: TRBJ2-7; cdr3_length: 18; v_call: TRBV29-1; d_call: NA; clone_size: NA; cdr3_nt: TGCAGCGTTGGTGAATCCCCAGATACAGGTCTGGGCTTCTACGAGCAGTACTTC; cdr3_aa: CSVGESPDTGLGFYEQYF
j_call: TRBJ1-2; cdr3_length: 16; v_call: TRBV15; d_call: NA; clone_size: few; cdr3_nt: TGTGCCACCAGCAGAGATTTCAAGGCCGGGACCTATGGCTACACCTTC; cdr3_aa: CATSRDFKAGTYGYTF
j_call: TRBJ2-3; cdr3_length: 12; v_call: TRBV29-1; d_call: NA; clone_size: NA; cdr3_nt: TGCAGCGTTGGAATTCGCACAGATACGCAGTATTTT; cdr3_aa: CSVGIRTDTQYF
j_call: TRBJ2-3; cdr3_length: 15; v_call: TRBV6-5; d_call: NA; clone_size: NA; cdr3_nt: TGTGCCAGCAGTTACTCTTCGGGGGGCTCTTATACGCAGTATTTT; cdr3_aa: CASSYSSGGSYTQYF
j_call: TRBJ2-1; cdr3_length: 15; v_call: TRBV13; d_call: TRBD2; clone_size: NA; cdr3_nt: TGTGCCAGCAGCTTGGGCGGGAGGGAGTACAATGAGCAGTTCTTC; cdr3_aa: CASSLGGREYNEQFF
j_call: TRBJ1-2; cdr3_length: 12; v_call: TRBV2; d_call: NA; clone_size: few; cdr3_nt: TGTGCCAGCAGTGACAGGGAAAAGGATCGGAGCTTC; cdr3_aa: CASSDREKDRSF
j_call: TRBJ2-7; cdr3_length: 12; v_call: TRBV5-6; d_call: NA; clone_size: few; cdr3_nt: TGTGCCAGCAGCTTGGCCAGCAGGGAGCAGTACTTC; cdr3_aa: CASSLASREQYF
j_call: TRBJ2-1; cdr3_length: 16; v_call: TRBV10-2; d_call: NA; clone_size: few; cdr3_nt: TGCGCCAGCGCCATTCGCCCCCCCACATCCTACAATGAGCAGTTCTTC; cdr3_aa: CASAIRPPTSYNEQFF
j_call: TRBJ2-1; cdr3_length: 13; v_call: TRBV29-1; d_call: TRBD2; clone_size: many; cdr3_nt: TGCAGCGTGGCGGGAGGGCCGCACAATGAGCAGTTCTTC; cdr3_aa: CSVAGGPHNEQFF
j_call: TRBJ2-7; cdr3_length: 15; v_call: TRBV6-5; d_call: NA; clone_size: many; cdr3_nt: TGTGCCAGCAGTTACTCACCGGAGACCTCCTACGAGCAGTACTTC; cdr3_aa: CASSYSPETSYEQYF
j_call: TRBJ2-5; cdr3_length: 15; v_call: TRBV3-1; d_call: TRBD2; clone_size: NA; cdr3_nt: TGTGCCAGCAGCCTTAGACTAGCAGTCGGAGGGGCCCAGTACTTC; cdr3_aa: CASSLRLAVGGAQYF
j_call: TRBJ2-3; cdr3_length: 16; v_call: TRBV5-1; d_call: NA; clone_size: NA; cdr3_nt: TGCGCCAGCAGCTTGGCACAGGGATCGAACACAGATACGCAGTATTTT; cdr3_aa: CASSLAQGSNTDTQYF
j_call: TRBJ2-5; cdr3_length: 19; v_call: TRBV6-1; d_call: NA; clone_size: NA; cdr3_nt: TGTGCCAGCAGCAAAGATTACCCAGCCAGCCTTTCCGTGGTGGAGACCCAGTACTTC; cdr3_aa: CASSKDYPASLSVVETQYF
j_call: TRBJ2-1; cdr3_length: 17; v_call: TRBV12-3/TRBV12-4; d_call: NA; clone_size: few; cdr3_nt: TGTGCCAGCAGTCCACCCCTCCGGGACCGCGCCAACAATGAGCAGTTCTTC; cdr3_aa: CASSPPLRDRANNEQFF
j_call: TRBJ2-2; cdr3_length: 17; v_call: TRBV12-3/TRBV12-4; d_call: TRBD2; clone_size: many; cdr3_nt: TGTGCCAGCAGTCCTGGGTTTCTAGCGGGGACCACCGGGGAGCTGTTTTTT; cdr3_aa: CASSPGFLAGTTGELFF
j_call: TRBJ2-5; cdr3_length: 12; v_call: TRBV10-3; d_call: NA; clone_size: NA; cdr3_nt: TGTGCCATCAGAAACGACAGGGAGACCCAGTACTTC; cdr3_aa: CAIRNDRETQYF
j_call: TRBJ2-5; cdr3_length: 15; v_call: TRBV3-1; d_call: NA; clone_size: NA; cdr3_nt: TGTGCCAGCTGCCAAGATCGTCTACGCGGGCAGACCCAGTACTTC; cdr3_aa: CASCQDRLRGQTQYF